Listed here are 10 T cell receptor beta chains from one sample, sequenced in a study of Ad26.COV2.S vaccination and SARS-CoV-2 variants. TCRdb's table, derived via immunoSEQ multiplex PCR, lists solely in-frame clones and lacks some. Of nearly 95,000 clones in the sample, roughly 84% were seen once. Material: peripheral blood, obtained after recovery from COVID-19. These receptors were collected from a human donor who had recovered from COVID-19.

The genes are TRBV5-6 and TRBJ2-1, with 12 bases identical to TRBD2. After removal of 4 bases from V and 8 bases from J, the junction contained 7 bases not matched to a gene. This CDR3 contains 15 residues. The germline V gene has CDR1 SGHDT and CDR2 YYEEEE. CDR3 protein: CASSPPGLAGYEQFF. The DNA for the CDR3 is TGTGCCAGCAGCCCCCCGGGACTAGCGGGCTATGAGCAGTTCTTC.

V and J are TRBV19 and TRBJ2-1, with a weak D call TRBD2 (6 bases). V was shortened by 4 bases and J by 1 base, with 8 bases between the two germline ends. The CDR3 consists of 14 residues. Germline CDR1 and CDR2: LNHDA and SQIVND (reference sequence). The CDR3 DNA is TGTGCCAGTAGTAGGGGGGAGTCCTACAATGAGCAGTTCTTC. Translating it yields CASSRGESYNEQFF.

V gene TRBV7-2 combines with J gene TRBJ2-3, with 9 positions matching TRBD1. The CDR3 has 16 amino acids. Germline lookup yields CDR1 SGHTA and CDR2 FQGNSA. Germline trimming cut 6 bases from V and 5 bases from J; bases unmatched to any gene: 12. The CDR3 is CASSPTGTGPRDTQYF. CDR3 nucleotide sequence: TGTGCCAGCAGTCCGACCGGGACAGGGCCCCGAGATACGCAGTATTTT.

The genes are TRBV3-1 (or the pseudogene TRBV3-2) and TRBJ2-5; D tentatively reads TRBD1 or TRBD2 (5 bases each). Trimming took off 3 bases at V and 5 bases at J, with 13 bases between the two ends. The length of the CDR3 is 14 residues. Germline CDR1 is LGHDT and CDR2 is YNNKEL (reference sequence). CDR3 loop: CASSHTGGGETQYF. DNA for the CDR3: TGTGCCAGCAGCCACACAGGAGGCGGGGAGACCCAGTACTTC.

The chain employs TRBV6-6 and TRBJ2-1, with unresolved D. Germline V gene sequence: CDR1 MNHNY, CDR2 SVGAGI (reference sequence). The V end was cut by 4 bases, the J end by 10 bases, with 14 bases between. The CDR3 length is 13 residues. The CDR3 DNA sequence: TGTGCCAGCAGTTGGGAACAAGGATCAGAGCAGTTCTTC. Encoded protein: CASSWEQGSEQFF.

The rearrangement uses TRBV28 and TRBJ1-5; D is unclear. The germline V and J ends were trimmed by 2 bases and 5 bases, with 7 bases remaining between them. CDR1 is MDHEN and CDR2 is SYDVKM in the germline V gene. The CDR3 runs to 13 residues. The CDR3 coding sequence is TGTGCCAGCAGTTTACCCGGGGATCAGCCCCAGCATTTT. Translated: CASSLPGDQPQHF. The variable domain in full, with the rest retrieved from reference TRBV28 and TRBJ1-5, is DVKVTQSSRYLVKRTGEKVFLECVQDMDHENMFWYRQDPGLGLRLIYFSYDVKMKEKGDIPEGYSVSREKKERFSLILESASTNQTSMYLCASSLPGDQPQHFGDGTRLSIL.

This clone appeared a single time. The chain carries TRBV13 and TRBJ2-7; TRBD2 aligns across 9 bases. This CDR3 spans 15 amino acids. Germline assignment: CDR1 PRHDT and CDR2 FYEKMQ (reference sequence). Trimming took 2 bases from V and 5 from J; bases not matched to a gene: 7. The CDR3 DNA sequence: TGTGCCAGCAGCTTAAGGGGCGGGAGGGATAACGAGCAGTACTTC. Its protein is CASSLRGGRDNEQYF.

The chain joins TRBV28 to TRBJ1-5, with 7 bases aligning to TRBD1. Germline V lookup: CDR1 MDHEN, CDR2 SYDVKM. The CDR3 sequence is 16 residues long. Trimming took 6 bases from V and 3 from J; bases not matched to a gene: 11. CDR3 bases: TGTGCCAGCAGCAGACAGGGACCGGACCACAATCAGCCCCAGCATTTT. Amino acids: CASSRQGPDHNQPQHF. The full variable domain, in which reference TRBV28 and TRBJ1-5 provide the parts outside the CDR3, is DVKVTQSSRYLVKRTGEKVFLECVQDMDHENMFWYRQDPGLGLRLIYFSYDVKMKEKGDIPEGYSVSREKKERFSLILESASTNQTSMYLCASSRQGPDHNQPQHFGDGTRLSIL.

This clone came up once. This chain connects TRBV6-5 to TRBJ2-1; D is possibly TRBD1 or TRBD2 (5 bases each). This CDR3 comprises 13 residues. Trimming removed 7 bases at V and 3 bases at J, with 10 bases between. CDR1 is MNHEY and CDR2 is SVGAGI in the germline V gene. DNA for the CDR3: TGTGCCAGCAAAGGGACGTTCTACAATGAGCAGTTCTTC. As protein: CASKGTFYNEQFF.

The table lists this clone with a count of one. This chain uses TRBV6-5 with TRBJ1-2, with D tentatively TRBD1 (6 bases). The V end was cut by 6 bases, the J end by 4 bases, with 9 bases between. This CDR3 is 12 amino acids long. Germline V lookup: CDR1 MNHEY, CDR2 SVGAGI. The CDR3 sequence: CASSPDSYGYTF. DNA for the CDR3: TGTGCCAGCAGCCCGGACAGCTATGGCTACACCTTC.